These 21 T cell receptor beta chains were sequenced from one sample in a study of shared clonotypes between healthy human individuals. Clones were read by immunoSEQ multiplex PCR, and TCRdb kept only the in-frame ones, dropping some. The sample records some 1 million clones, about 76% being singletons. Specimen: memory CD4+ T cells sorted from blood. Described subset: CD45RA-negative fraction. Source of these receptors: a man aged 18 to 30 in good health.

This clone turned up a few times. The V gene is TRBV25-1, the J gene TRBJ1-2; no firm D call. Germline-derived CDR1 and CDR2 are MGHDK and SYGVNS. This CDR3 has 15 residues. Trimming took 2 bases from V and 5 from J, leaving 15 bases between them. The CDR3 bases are TGTGCCAGCAGTGAAGGCGTCGAGAGAATGTATGGCTACACCTTC. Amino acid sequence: CASSEGVERMYGYTF.

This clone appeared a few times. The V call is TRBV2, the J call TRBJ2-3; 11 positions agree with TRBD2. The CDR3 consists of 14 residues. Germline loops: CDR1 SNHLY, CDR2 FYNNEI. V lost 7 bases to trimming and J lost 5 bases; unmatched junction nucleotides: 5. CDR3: CASNSGGAVDTQYF. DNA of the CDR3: TGTGCCAGCAATAGCGGGGGGGCCGTAGATACGCAGTATTTT.

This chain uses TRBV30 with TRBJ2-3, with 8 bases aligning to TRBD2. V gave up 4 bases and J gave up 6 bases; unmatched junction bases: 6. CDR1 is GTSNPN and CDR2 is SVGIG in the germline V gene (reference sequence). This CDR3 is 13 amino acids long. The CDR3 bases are TGTGCCTGGACGGGGGGGAATCTGGATACGCAGTATTTT. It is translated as CAWTGGNLDTQYF.

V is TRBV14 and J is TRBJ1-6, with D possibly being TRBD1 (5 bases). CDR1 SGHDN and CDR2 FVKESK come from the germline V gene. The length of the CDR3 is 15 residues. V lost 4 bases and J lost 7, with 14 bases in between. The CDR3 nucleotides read TGTGCCAGCAGCCCCATTCTGGGGGGGAATTCACCCCTCCACTTT. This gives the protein CASSPILGGNSPLHF.

CDR3 DNA sequence: TGTGCCAGCAGCTTGTCGACCAACCCGAATTCACCCCTCCACTTT. Its translation: CASSLSTNPNSPLHF. The chain recombines TRBV5-4 with TRBJ1-6; D gene ambiguous. With 1 base removed from V and 7 bases from J, the gap between germline ends came to 12 bases. Germline V gene sequence: CDR1 SGHNT, CDR2 YYREEE (reference sequence). The CDR3 runs to 15 residues.

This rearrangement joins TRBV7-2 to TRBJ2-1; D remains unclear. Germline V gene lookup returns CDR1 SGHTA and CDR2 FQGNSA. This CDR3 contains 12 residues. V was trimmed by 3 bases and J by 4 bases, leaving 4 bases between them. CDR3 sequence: CASSFYYNEQFF. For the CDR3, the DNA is TGTGCCAGCAGCTTCTATTACAATGAGCAGTTCTTC.

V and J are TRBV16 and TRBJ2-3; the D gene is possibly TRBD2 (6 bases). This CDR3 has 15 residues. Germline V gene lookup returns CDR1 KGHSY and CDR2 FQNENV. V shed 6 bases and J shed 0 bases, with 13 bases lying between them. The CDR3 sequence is CASRIGTLSTDTQYF. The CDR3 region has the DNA TGTGCCAGCAGAATCGGGACTCTCAGCACAGATACGCAGTATTTT. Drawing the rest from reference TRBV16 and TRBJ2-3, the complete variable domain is GEEVAQTPKHLVRGEGQKAKLYCAPIKGHSYVFWYQQVLKNEFKFLISFQNENVFDETGMPKERFSAKCLPNSPCSLEIQATKLEDSAVYFCASRIGTLSTDTQYFGPGTRLTVL.

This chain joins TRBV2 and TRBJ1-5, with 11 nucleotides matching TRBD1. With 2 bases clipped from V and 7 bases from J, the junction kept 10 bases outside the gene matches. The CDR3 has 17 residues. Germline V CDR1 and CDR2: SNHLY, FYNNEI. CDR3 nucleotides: TGTGCCAGCAGTGAACGGGACAGGGGGTTTTTTGGCCAGCCCCAGCATTTT. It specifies CASSERDRGFFGQPQHF.

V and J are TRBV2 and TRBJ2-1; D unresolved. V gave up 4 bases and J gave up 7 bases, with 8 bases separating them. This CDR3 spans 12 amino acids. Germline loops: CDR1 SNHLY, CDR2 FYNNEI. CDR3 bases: TGTGCCAGCAGTGCGCTTTCTAATGAGCAGTTCTTC. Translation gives CASSALSNEQFF.

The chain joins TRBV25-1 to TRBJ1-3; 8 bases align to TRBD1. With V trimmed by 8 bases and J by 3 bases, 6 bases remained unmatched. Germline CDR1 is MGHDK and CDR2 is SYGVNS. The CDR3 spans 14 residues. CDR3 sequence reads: CASSITGGGNTIYF. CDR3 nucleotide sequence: TGTGCCAGCTCTATCACAGGGGGTGGAAACACCATATATTTT.

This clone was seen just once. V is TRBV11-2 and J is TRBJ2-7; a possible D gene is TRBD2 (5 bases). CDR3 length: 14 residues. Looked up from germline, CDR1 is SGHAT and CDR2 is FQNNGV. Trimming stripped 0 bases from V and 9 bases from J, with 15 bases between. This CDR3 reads CASSLEGLLSGQYF. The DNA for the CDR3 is TGTGCCAGCAGCTTAGAAGGACTCCTAAGCGGGCAGTACTTC.

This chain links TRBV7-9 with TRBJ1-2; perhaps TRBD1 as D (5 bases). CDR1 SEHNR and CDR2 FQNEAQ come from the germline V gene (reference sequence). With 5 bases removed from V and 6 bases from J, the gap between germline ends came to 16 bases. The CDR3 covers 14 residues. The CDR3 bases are TGTGCCAGCAGCCTATACAGGAGCTCCAATGGCTACACCTTC. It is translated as CASSLYRSSNGYTF.

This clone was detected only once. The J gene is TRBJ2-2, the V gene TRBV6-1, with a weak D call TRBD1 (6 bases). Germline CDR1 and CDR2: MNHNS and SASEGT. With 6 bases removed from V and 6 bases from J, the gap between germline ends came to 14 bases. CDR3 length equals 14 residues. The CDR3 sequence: CASSKQQGPGELFF. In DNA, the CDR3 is TGTGCCAGCAGCAAACAGCAGGGGCCCGGGGAGCTGTTTTTT.

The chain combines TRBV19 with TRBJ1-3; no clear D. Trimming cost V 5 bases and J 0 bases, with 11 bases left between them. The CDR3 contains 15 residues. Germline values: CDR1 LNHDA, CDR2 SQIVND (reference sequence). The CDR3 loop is CASSQGPYSGNTIYF. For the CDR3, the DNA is TGTGCCAGTAGTCAAGGCCCATACTCTGGAAACACCATATATTTT. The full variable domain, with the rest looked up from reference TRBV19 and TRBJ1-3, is DGGITQSPKYLFRKEGQNVTLSCEQNLNHDAMYWYRQDPGQGLRLIYYSQIVNDFQKGDIAEGYSVSREKKESFPLTVTSAQKNPTAFYLCASSQGPYSGNTIYFGEGSWLTVV.

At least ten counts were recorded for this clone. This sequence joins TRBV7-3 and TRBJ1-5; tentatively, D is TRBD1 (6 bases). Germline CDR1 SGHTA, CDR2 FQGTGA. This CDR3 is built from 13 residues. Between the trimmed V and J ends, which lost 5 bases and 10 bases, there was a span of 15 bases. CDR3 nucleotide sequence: TGTGCCAGCAGCCTCCAACAGGGTAGTCCCCAGCATTTT. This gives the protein CASSLQQGSPQHF.

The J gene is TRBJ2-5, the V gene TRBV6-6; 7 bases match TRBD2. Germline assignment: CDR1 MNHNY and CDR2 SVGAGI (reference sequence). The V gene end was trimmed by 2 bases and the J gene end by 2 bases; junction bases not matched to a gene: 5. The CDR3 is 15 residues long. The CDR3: CASSYRSGVQETQYF. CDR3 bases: TGTGCCAGCAGTTACCGAAGCGGGGTACAAGAGACCCAGTACTTC.

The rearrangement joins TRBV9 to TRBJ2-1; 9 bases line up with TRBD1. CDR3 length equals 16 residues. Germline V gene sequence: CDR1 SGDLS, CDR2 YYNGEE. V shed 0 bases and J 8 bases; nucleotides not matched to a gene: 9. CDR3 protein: CASSVGRTGAGDEQFF. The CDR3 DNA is TGTGCCAGCAGCGTAGGTCGGACAGGGGCTGGGGATGAGCAGTTCTTC.

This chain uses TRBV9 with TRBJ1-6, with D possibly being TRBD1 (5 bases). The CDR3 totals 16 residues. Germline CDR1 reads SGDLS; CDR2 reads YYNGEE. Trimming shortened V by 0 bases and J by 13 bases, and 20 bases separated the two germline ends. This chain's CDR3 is CASSVDVGGARGPLHF. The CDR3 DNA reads TGTGCCAGCAGCGTAGATGTAGGCGGGGCGAGGGGCCCCCTCCACTTT.

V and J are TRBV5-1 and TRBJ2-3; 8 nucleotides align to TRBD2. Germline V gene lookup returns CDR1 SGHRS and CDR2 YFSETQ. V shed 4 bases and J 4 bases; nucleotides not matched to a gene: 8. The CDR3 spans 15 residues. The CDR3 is CASSPGGAGADTQYF. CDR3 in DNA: TGCGCCAGCAGCCCTGGAGGAGCGGGGGCAGATACGCAGTATTTT.

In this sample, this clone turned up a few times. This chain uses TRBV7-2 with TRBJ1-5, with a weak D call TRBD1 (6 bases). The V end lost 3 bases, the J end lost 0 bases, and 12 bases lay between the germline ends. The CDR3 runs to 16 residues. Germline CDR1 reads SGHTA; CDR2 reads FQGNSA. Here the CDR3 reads CASSFTGYYSNQPQHF. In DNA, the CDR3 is TGTGCCAGCAGCTTTACAGGGTACTATAGCAATCAGCCCCAGCATTTT.

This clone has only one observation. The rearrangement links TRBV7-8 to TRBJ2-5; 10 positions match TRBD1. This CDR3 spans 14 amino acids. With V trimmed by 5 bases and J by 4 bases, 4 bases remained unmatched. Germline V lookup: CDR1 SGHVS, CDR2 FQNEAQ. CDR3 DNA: TGTGCCAGCAGCCCACGGGACAGGGGAGAGACCCAGTACTTC. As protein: CASSPRDRGETQYF. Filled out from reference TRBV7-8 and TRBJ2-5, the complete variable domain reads GAGVSQSPRYKVAKRGQDVALRCDPISGHVSLFWYQQALGQGPEFLTYFQNEAQLDKSGLPSDRFFAERPEGSVSTLKIQRTQQEDSAVYLCASSPRDRGETQYFGPGTRLLVL.